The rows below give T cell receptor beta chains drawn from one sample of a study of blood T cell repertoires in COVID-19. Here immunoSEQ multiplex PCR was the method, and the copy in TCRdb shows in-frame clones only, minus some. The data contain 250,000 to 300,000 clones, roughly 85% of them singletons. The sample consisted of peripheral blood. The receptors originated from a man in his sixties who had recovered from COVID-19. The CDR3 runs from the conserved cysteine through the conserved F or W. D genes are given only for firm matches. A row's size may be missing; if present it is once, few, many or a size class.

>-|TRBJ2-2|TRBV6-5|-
TGTGCCAGTACAGAGAACACCGGGGAGCTGTTTTTT
CASTENTGELFF
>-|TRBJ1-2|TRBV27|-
TGTGCCAGCAGTTTAAGGTCAGGGCACCAGGGCTACACCTTC
CASSLRSGHQGYTF
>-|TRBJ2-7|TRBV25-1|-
TGTGCCAGCAGTGGGCGGGAGAGGGGGACCTACGAGCAGTACTTC
CASSGRERGTYEQYF
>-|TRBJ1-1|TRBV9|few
TGTGCCAGCAGCGTAGATGCGGGAGTCGGGACTGAAGCTTTCTTT
CASSVDAGVGTEAFF
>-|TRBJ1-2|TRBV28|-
TGTGCCAGCAGTTTAGGGCGCGGACAGAACTATGGCTACACCTTC
CASSLGRGQNYGYTF
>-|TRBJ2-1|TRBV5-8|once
TGTGCCAGCAGCCAATTAACGGGGACATTCTCCTACAATGAGCAGTTCTTC
CASSQLTGTFSYNEQFF
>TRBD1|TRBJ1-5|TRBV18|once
TGTGCCAGCTCCCTTAGAGGACAGGGCGGCAATCAGCCCCAGCATTTT
CASSLRGQGGNQPQHF
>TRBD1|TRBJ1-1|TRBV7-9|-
TGTGCCAGCAGCCTGGGGACAGTCACTGAAGCTTTCTTT
CASSLGTVTEAFF
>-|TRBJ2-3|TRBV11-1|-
TGTGCCAGCAGCTTCCCCCTAGCTTCTAGCACAGATACGCAGTATTTT
CASSFPLASSTDTQYF
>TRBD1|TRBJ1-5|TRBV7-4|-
TGTGCCAGCAGCAACGGGACAGGAGAGTTCGGGCAGCCCCAGCATTTT
CASSNGTGEFGQPQHF
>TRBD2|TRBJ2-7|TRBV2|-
TGTGCCAGCAGTGGTGTGGGACTAGCGGCCGTGGGCGAGCAGTACTTC
CASSGVGLAAVGEQYF
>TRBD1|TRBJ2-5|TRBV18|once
TGTGCCAGCTCACCACGGCAGGGGGCGGGAGAGACCCAGTACTTC
CASSPRQGAGETQYF
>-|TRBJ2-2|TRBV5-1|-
TGCGCCAGCAGCTTGTCCGTGGGCTTGGACACCGGGGAGCTGTTTTTT
CASSLSVGLDTGELFF
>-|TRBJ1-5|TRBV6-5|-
TGTGCCAGCAGGGGGGCCGGACTTAGTAATCAGCCCCAGCATTTT
CASRGAGLSNQPQHF
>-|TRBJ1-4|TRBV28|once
TGTGCCAGCAGTTTAGATCGCTTGAGGGAAAAACTGTTTTTT
CASSLDRLREKLFF